Listed here are 23 T cell receptor beta chains from one sample, sequenced in a study of breast tumors, draining lymph nodes, adjacent tissues. Axillary draining lymph nodes of breast cancer patients supplied the node samples. Via MiXCR, TCRdb re-called the multiplex PCR reads, giving one row per CDR3 protein. The sample lists some 200,000 distinct CDR3 sequences; roughly 29% were seen once. Sequencing was carried out using axillary lymph node tissue. These receptors all stem from a female donor with breast cancer. Some clones in this sample may be carry-over from other donors' samples.

A few counts support this clonotype. This may be a read error, as it is one base from a much larger clone. The genes are TRBV20-1 and TRBJ2-5; TRBD2 matches at 7 bases. V was pared by 0 bases and J by 7 bases, with 8 bases of the junction left unmatched. This CDR3 comprises 14 residues. The V gene's germline CDR1 is DFQATT and CDR2 SNEGSKA (reference sequence). The CDR3 region is CSARDESGGATQYF. CDR3 bases: TGCAGTGCTAGAGATGAGTCGGGGGGAGCGACCCAGTACTTC.

This clonotype has a count of ten or more. The chain has TRBV6-6 and TRBJ2-6, with 10 bases that match TRBD2. Looked up from germline, CDR1 is MNHNY and CDR2 is SVGAGI (reference sequence). V lost 5 bases, J lost 2 bases, and 9 bases stayed unmatched. The CDR3 is made up of 18 amino acids. The CDR3 DNA reads TGTGCCAGCAGTCACGGGGCTAGCGGGGGAACTGGGGCCAACGTCCTGACTTTC. Its translation is CASSHGASGGTGANVLTF.

This clonotype was seen a handful of times. This sequence may be a read error, since a much larger clone differs from it by one base. The chain is built from TRBV6-5 and TRBJ2-3; D is undetermined. The CDR3 is 15 residues long. Germline CDR1 MNHEY, CDR2 SVGAGI. The CDR3 coding sequence is TGTGCCAGCAGTCACTCGCGGCAGACCACAGATACGCAGTATTTT. It yields the protein CASSHSRQTTDTQYF.

The chain links TRBV19 to TRBJ1-4; a possible D gene is TRBD1 (5 bases). CDR3 length equals 16 residues. The germline V gene encodes CDR1 LNHDA and CDR2 SQIVND (reference sequence). V was pared by 3 bases and J by 2 bases, with 13 bases between. CDR3 loop: CASSMTLGLTNEKLFF. The CDR3 nucleotides are TGTGCCAGTAGTATGACTTTGGGACTTACTAATGAAAAACTGTTTTTT.

This clonotype was observed a few times. A much larger clone lies one base from this, so it may be a read error. CDR3 nucleotides: TGTGCCAGCAGCTTGAGTTTGTCCCGGGGAGAAAAACTGTTTTTT. Its translation: CASSLSLSRGEKLFF. The V gene is TRBV5-6, the J gene TRBJ1-4; the D is unclear. The V gene lost 1 base and the J gene lost 8 bases, with 15 bases spanning the gap. Germline CDR1 SGHDT, CDR2 YYEEEE. This CDR3 is 15 amino acids long.

To note about this clonotype: One end of the junction varies from germline; a read error may be responsible. V gene TRBV7-9 combines with J gene TRBJ1-3, with D perhaps TRBD1 (5 bases). Germline-derived CDR1 and CDR2 are SEHNR and FQNEAQ (reference sequence). This CDR3 has 15 residues. Here the CDR3 reads CASSSGRGTGNTIHF. The CDR3 DNA is TGTGCCAGCAGCTCGGGACGCGGCACAGGAAACACCATACATTTT.

This clonotype was seen many times. This chain connects TRBV4-1 to TRBJ2-1; TRBD1 matches at 10 bases. Trimming at V came to 0 bases and at J to 8 bases, leaving 4 bases not matched to a gene. The CDR3 has 15 residues. The germline gives CDR1 MGHRA, CDR2 YSYEKL. CDR3: CASSQEGQGFYEQFF. In DNA, the CDR3 is TGCGCCAGCAGCCAAGAGGGACAGGGGTTTTATGAGCAGTTCTTC.

Only a few counts were recorded for this clonotype. The gene calls are TRBV28 and TRBJ1-1; 8 bases line up with TRBD1. CDR1 and CDR2 from the germline V gene are MDHEN and SYDVKM. The trim removed 6 bases at V and 7 bases at J, leaving 4 bases unmatched. The CDR3 has 12 amino acids. This CDR3 reads CASSSDRGEAFF. The CDR3 coding sequence is TGTGCCAGCAGCTCTGACAGGGGTGAAGCTTTCTTT.

At least ten counts were recorded for this clonotype. The V and J genes are TRBV30 and TRBJ1-4, with D uncertain. With 2 bases removed from V and 0 bases from J, the gap between germline ends came to 13 bases. Germline V gene lookup returns CDR1 GTSNPN and CDR2 SVGIG (reference sequence). This CDR3 is 16 amino acids long. The DNA for the CDR3 is TGTGCCTGGAGTACCGGGGTTACGGCAACTAATGAAAAACTGTTTTTT. It translates to CAWSTGVTATNEKLFF.

This clonotype appeared many times. The chain joins TRBV29-1 to TRBJ2-5, with D uncertain. From germline, CDR1 is SQVTM and CDR2 ANQGSEA. The CDR3 contains 14 residues. V was clipped by 7 bases and J by 5 bases, with 20 bases between them. Here the CDR3 DNA reads TGCAGCGCCCTACCGACACCTTTTCTGGAGACCCAGTACTTC. Its protein product is CSALPTPFLETQYF. Drawing the rest from reference TRBV29-1 and TRBJ2-5, the complete variable domain is SAVISQKPSRDICQRGTSLTIQCQVDSQVTMMFWYRQQPGQSLTLIATANQGSEATYESGFVIDKFPISRPNLTFSTLTVSNMSPEDSSIYLCSALPTPFLETQYFGPGTRLLVL.

This clonotype was counted ten times or more. The chain couples TRBV7-9 to TRBJ2-5; the D gene is possibly TRBD1 (5 bases). Trimming took off 7 bases at V and 2 bases at J, with 14 bases between the two ends. The CDR3 covers 14 residues. Germline V gene data show CDR1 as SEHNR and CDR2 as FQNEAQ (reference sequence). The CDR3 DNA sequence: TGTGCCAGCACCGACTCAGGGCGACAAGAGACCCAGTACTTC. Protein product: CASTDSGRQETQYF.

The sample holds a few counts of this clonotype. A much larger clone is a single base away; this may be a read error. The V and J genes are TRBV6-5 and TRBJ1-6; 9 bases map to TRBD1. Germline V gene sequence: CDR1 MNHEY, CDR2 SVGAGI. The ends lost 5 bases at V and 10 bases at J; junction bases unmatched: 6. The CDR3 contains 14 residues. The CDR3 DNA reads TGTGCCAGCAGTCTCGGACAGGGGACCTCACCCCTCCACTTT. This codes for CASSLGQGTSPLHF.

This clonotype showed up many times. J is TRBJ2-7 and V is TRBV7-8; the match to TRBD2 covers 7 bases. CDR1 SGHVS and CDR2 FQNEAQ come from the germline V gene. The CDR3 runs to 14 residues. Trimming removed 5 bases from V and 4 bases from J; junction bases left unmatched: 8. CDR3 DNA: TGTGCCAGCAGCGAAAGGACTAGAATGTACGAGCAGTACTTC. This sequence encodes CASSERTRMYEQYF.

This clonotype was picked up many times. The genes are TRBV18 and TRBJ2-1; no firm D call. Germline assignment: CDR1 KGHSH and CDR2 LQKENI. V lost 5 bases and J 5 bases, leaving 4 bases between the germline ends. The CDR3 totals 11 residues. CDR3 sequence: CASSYDNEQFF. In DNA, the CDR3 is TGTGCCAGCTCATACGACAATGAGCAGTTCTTC.

This clonotype was detected ten times or more. This sequence joins TRBV19 and TRBJ2-3; maybe TRBD2 (6 bases). V was shortened by 4 bases and J by 5 bases, with 7 bases between the two germline ends. This CDR3 spans 12 amino acids. Germline V gene data show CDR1 as LNHDA and CDR2 as SQIVND (reference sequence). The CDR3 bases are TGTGCCAGTAGTAGGGGGGAAGATACGCAGTATTTT. The encoded protein is CASSRGEDTQYF. The full variable domain, its missing parts supplied by reference TRBV19 and TRBJ2-3, is DGGITQSPKYLFRKEGQNVTLSCEQNLNHDAMYWYRQDPGQGLRLIYYSQIVNDFQKGDIAEGYSVSREKKESFPLTVTSAQKNPTAFYLCASSRGEDTQYFGPGTRLTVL.

Here the CDR3 DNA reads TGTGCCAGCAGCTTAGGGGGGGTGACTGAAGCTTTCTTT. Its translation is CASSLGGVTEAFF. The V gene is TRBV7-9, the J gene TRBJ1-1; TRBD1 might be the D (5 bases). CDR3 size: 13 residues. The V gene's germline CDR1 is SEHNR and CDR2 FQNEAQ (reference sequence). V was clipped by 1 base and J by 5 bases, with 8 bases between them.

This clonotype was counted many times. V and J are TRBV20-1 and TRBJ2-2, with no clear D. The CDR3 consists of 14 residues. Germline V gene sequence: CDR1 DFQATT, CDR2 SNEGSKA (reference sequence). The V and J ends lost 6 bases and 0 bases respectively, with 11 bases between them. CDR3 nucleotide sequence: TGCAGTGCCCCCGGCGGAGCGAACACCGGGGAGCTGTTTTTT. It codes for CSAPGGANTGELFF.

In this sample, this clonotype turned up many times. The gene calls are TRBV3-1 and TRBJ1-2, with TRBD1 identical over 7 bases. The V and J ends lost 0 bases and 9 bases, in that order; junction bases with no gene match: 13. This CDR3 spans 16 amino acids. Germline V gives CDR1 LGHDT, CDR2 YNNKEL (reference sequence). In DNA, the CDR3 is TGTGCCAGCAGCCAAGAGGGTAGGACAGGCCGGGCCAGCTACACCTTC. As protein: CASSQEGRTGRASYTF.

Many counts were recorded for this clonotype. The rearrangement uses TRBV4-3 and TRBJ2-2, with no clear D. Trimming took off 1 base at V and 6 bases at J, with 6 bases between the two ends. Germline values: CDR1 LGHNA, CDR2 YSLEER. This CDR3 comprises 13 residues. The CDR3 DNA follows: TGCGCCAGCAGCCAAGGAGTTTCCGGGGAGCTGTTTTTT. Translating gives CASSQGVSGELFF.

This clonotype came up many times. V usage is TRBV28 and J usage is TRBJ2-5, with TRBD1 identical over 8 bases. CDR3 length: 18 residues. V lost 5 bases, J lost 4 bases, and 18 bases stayed unmatched. Per the germline V gene, CDR1 is MDHEN and CDR2 is SYDVKM. CDR3 region: CASSHTPGQVSFRETQYF. The DNA for the CDR3 is TGTGCCAGCAGTCACACTCCGGGACAGGTATCATTTCGAGAGACCCAGTACTTC.

Details on this clonotype: This may stem from a read error, because a much larger clone lies one nucleotide away. The rearrangement links TRBV5-1 to TRBJ1-2; TRBD1 agrees at 7 bases. Germline V gene sequence: CDR1 SGHRS, CDR2 YFSETQ. This CDR3 contains 13 residues. The CDR3 region is CASSSQGFSGHTF. CDR3 DNA: TGCGCCAGCAGCTCACAGGGGTTCTCTGGCCACACCTTC.

There are many counts of this clonotype. V usage is TRBV6-6 and J usage is TRBJ2-7; 8 nucleotides align to TRBD2. The germline V gene has CDR1 MNHNY and CDR2 SVGAGI (reference sequence). The CDR3 sequence is 14 residues long. J was trimmed by 5 bases and V by 2 bases; bases with no gene match: 5. CDR3 DNA sequence: TGTGCCAGCAGTTACAGTACTAGCGGCCACGAGCAGTACTTC. This translates into CASSYSTSGHEQYF.

This clonotype appeared many times. This chain links TRBV9 with TRBJ1-3; D is possibly TRBD1 (5 bases). Deletions cut 4 bases from V and 0 bases from J, with 14 bases between. Germline V gives CDR1 SGDLS, CDR2 YYNGEE. CDR3 size: 16 residues. The CDR3 DNA sequence: TGTGCCAGCAGCTTTGGACACCTGAGCTCTGGAAACACCATATATTTT. Translated: CASSFGHLSSGNTIYF.